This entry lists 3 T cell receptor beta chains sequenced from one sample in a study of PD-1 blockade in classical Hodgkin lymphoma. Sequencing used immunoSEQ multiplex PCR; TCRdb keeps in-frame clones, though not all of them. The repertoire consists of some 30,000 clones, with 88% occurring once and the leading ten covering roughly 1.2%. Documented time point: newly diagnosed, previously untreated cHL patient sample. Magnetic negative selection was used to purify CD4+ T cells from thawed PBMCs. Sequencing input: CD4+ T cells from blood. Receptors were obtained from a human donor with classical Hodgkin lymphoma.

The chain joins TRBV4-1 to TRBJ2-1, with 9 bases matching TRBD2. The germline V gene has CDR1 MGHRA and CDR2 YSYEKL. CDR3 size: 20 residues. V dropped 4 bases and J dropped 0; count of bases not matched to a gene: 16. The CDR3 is CASSLETSGRTLRSYNEQFF. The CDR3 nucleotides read TGCGCCAGCAGCCTCGAGACAAGCGGGAGGACCCTCCGCTCCTACAATGAGCAGTTCTTC.

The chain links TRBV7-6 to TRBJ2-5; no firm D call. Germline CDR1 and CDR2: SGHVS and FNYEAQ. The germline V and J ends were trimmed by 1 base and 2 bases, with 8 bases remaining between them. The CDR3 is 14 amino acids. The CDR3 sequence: CASSLGSIQETQYF. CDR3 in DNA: TGTGCCAGCAGCTTAGGTAGTATTCAAGAGACCCAGTACTTC.

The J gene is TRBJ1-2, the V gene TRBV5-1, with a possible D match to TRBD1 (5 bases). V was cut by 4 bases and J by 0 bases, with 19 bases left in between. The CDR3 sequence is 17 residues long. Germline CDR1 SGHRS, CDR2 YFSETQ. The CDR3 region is CASSIVGPRRANYGYTF. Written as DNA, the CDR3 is TGCGCCAGCAGCATCGTGGGGCCGAGGCGAGCTAACTATGGCTACACCTTC.